The clone carrying this T cell receptor (beta chain) was detected ten times or more. What it binds is not known. This entry is derived from a study of early T cells in non-severe SARS-CoV-2 infection. Across the study: Unpaired chains resulted from sequencing bulk RNA of unsorted whole blood. Study-level results: VDJdb matching favored anti-spike CD8 responses, missing private and CD4 specificities.

Individual cDNA molecules received unique molecular identifiers during library preparation. TCRdb used MiXCR to reprocess the 5' RACE reads, holding one entry per CDR3 protein. The data hold just under 60,000 distinct CDR3 sequences, with 8.5% to 10% observed a single time. The germline V gene encodes CDR1 SQVTM and CDR2 ANQGSEA. This CDR3 has 14 residues. V was clipped by 7 bases and J by 4 bases; unmatched bases: 6. The origin of this receptor is an adult who was a healthcare worker with PCR-confirmed SARS-CoV-2 infection or an uninfected control (not recorded which). The chain is built from TRBV29-1 and TRBJ2-2; 10 nucleotides agree with TRBD1. The sample taken for sequencing was whole blood. The CDR3 DNA reads TGCAGCGGCGGGACAGGGGTAGCCACCGGGGAGCTGTTTTTT. It yields the protein CSGGTGVATGELFF.